The 8 T cell receptor beta chains below come from one sample, sequenced in a study of T cells in Graves' hyperthyroidism and ophthalmopathy. Using RNA transcripts as the source, TCR beta CDR3 regions were amplified. A set of HTBI primers served as the primers for a first-round RT-PCR of the TCR CDR3. TCRdb passed the multiplex PCR reads through MiXCR, listing each CDR3 protein once. The top ten clones hold around half of a sample with 350,000 or so distinct CDR3 sequences, under 25% of them seen once. Specimen: blood. All receptors come from a woman in her fifties or sixties with Graves' hyperthyroidism.

This clonotype was counted only a few times. V and J are TRBV11-3 and TRBJ1-6; 8 bases line up with TRBD1. CDR1 SGHNT and CDR2 YENEEA come from the germline V gene. J gave up 8 bases and V 4 bases, and 4 bases lay outside the gene matches. The CDR3 is 14 amino acids. This CDR3 is CASSSGGSYSPLHF. In DNA form, the CDR3 reads TGTGCCAGCAGCTCAGGGGGCAGCTATTCACCCCTCCACTTT.

The sample holds a few counts of this clonotype. The chain links TRBV6-4 to TRBJ2-2; 9 bases align to TRBD1. The germline V gene encodes CDR1 MRHNA and CDR2 SNTAGT. J was trimmed by 5 bases and V by 6 bases; bases with no gene match: 4. The CDR3 extends over 14 amino acids. The CDR3 DNA sequence: TGTGCCAGCAGCCCCGGACAGGGGACCGGGGAGCTGTTTTTT. It specifies CASSPGQGTGELFF.

This clonotype was counted many times. The V gene is TRBV20-1, the J gene TRBJ1-5, with TRBD1 identical over 9 bases. The V and J ends lost 1 base and 6 bases, in that order; junction bases with no gene match: 10. The CDR3 has 16 residues. Looked up from germline, CDR1 is DFQATT and CDR2 is SNEGSKA (reference sequence). CDR3 sequence: CSARAPRDRDSQPQHF. The CDR3 nucleotides are TGCAGTGCTAGAGCACCCCGGGACAGGGACAGTCAGCCCCAGCATTTT.

The chain employs TRBV30 and TRBJ1-2; D gene ambiguous. V was shortened by 5 bases and J by 4 bases, with 14 bases between the two germline ends. The germline V gene has CDR1 GTSNPN and CDR2 SVGIG (reference sequence). This CDR3 comprises 13 residues. In nucleotides, the CDR3 is TGTGCCTGGCGACCCGGTTCGGGCTATGGCTACACCTTC. Amino acids: CAWRPGSGYGYTF. Looking up the rest from reference TRBV30 and TRBJ1-2 gives the full variable domain: SQTIHQWPATLVQPVGSPLSLECTVEGTSNPNLYWYRQAAGRGLQLLFYSVGIGQISSEVPQNLSASRPQDRQFILSSKKLLLSDSGFYLCAWRPGSGYGYTFGSGTRLTVV.

On this clonotype itself: A read error may account for a junction end that differs from germline. CDR3 region: CASSPQGSNEELFF. The CDR3 region has the DNA TGCGCCAGCAGCCCCCAGGGGAGCAATGAAGAACTGTTTTTT. The chain combines TRBV5-1 with TRBJ1-4, with D possibly being TRBD1 (6 bases). CDR3 size: 14 residues. Per germline, CDR1 SGHRS and CDR2 YFSETQ.

The V and J genes are TRBV4-2 and TRBJ1-4; D might be TRBD1 (5 bases). V lost 1 base and J lost 6, with 12 bases in between. Germline CDR1 and CDR2: LGHNA and YNFKEQ. The CDR3 has 15 residues. The CDR3 sequence: CASSQGAGGDEKLFF. The CDR3 DNA reads as TGTGCCAGCAGCCAAGGTGCGGGGGGTGATGAAAAACTGTTTTTT.

The chain couples TRBV10-3 to TRBJ2-1, with D tentatively TRBD1 or TRBD2 (5 bases each). The CDR3 loop spans 16 amino acids. V gave up 0 bases and J gave up 0 bases, with 9 bases separating them. Germline CDR1 ENHRY, CDR2 SYGVKD. The CDR3 DNA is TGTGCCATCAGTGAGTCGTGGGGGAGCTCCTACAATGAGCAGTTCTTC. Translation: CAISESWGSSYNEQFF.

This clonotype turned up a few times. The chain links TRBV27 to TRBJ2-7; D is undetermined. The CDR3 is 13 amino acids. The V end was cut by 4 bases, the J end by 5 bases, with 12 bases between. The germline V gene has CDR1 MNHEY and CDR2 SMNVEV (reference sequence). This CDR3 reads CASSYAAANEQYF. As DNA, the CDR3 is TGTGCCAGCAGTTATGCGGCAGCAAACGAGCAGTACTTC.